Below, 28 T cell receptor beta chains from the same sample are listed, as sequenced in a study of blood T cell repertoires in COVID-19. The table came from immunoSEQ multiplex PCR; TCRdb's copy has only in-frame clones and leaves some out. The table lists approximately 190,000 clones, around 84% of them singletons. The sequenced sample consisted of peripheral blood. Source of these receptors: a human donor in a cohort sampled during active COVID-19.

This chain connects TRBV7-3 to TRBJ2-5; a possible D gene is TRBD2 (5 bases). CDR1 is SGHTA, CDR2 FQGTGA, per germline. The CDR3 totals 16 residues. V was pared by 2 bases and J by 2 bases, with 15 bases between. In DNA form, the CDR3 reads TGTGCCAGCAGCTTAGGCCCGCGGGCGGTACAAGAGACCCAGTACTTC. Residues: CASSLGPRAVQETQYF.

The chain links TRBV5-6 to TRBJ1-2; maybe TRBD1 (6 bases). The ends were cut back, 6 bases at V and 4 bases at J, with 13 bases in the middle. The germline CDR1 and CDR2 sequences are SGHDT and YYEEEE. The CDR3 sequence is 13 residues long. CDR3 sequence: CASTGGGGYGYTF. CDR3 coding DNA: TGTGCCAGCACTGGGGGCGGGGGCTATGGCTACACCTTC. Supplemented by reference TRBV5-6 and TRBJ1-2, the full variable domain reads DAGVTQSPTHLIKTRGQQVTLRCSPKSGHDTVSWYQQALGQGPQFIFQYYEEEERQRGNFPDRFSGHQFPNYSSELNVNALLLGDSALYLCASTGGGGYGYTFGSGTRLTVV.

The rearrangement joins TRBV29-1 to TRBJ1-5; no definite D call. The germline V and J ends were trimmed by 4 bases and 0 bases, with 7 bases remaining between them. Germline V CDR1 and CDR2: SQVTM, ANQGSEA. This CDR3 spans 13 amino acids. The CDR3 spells CSVGGSSNQPQHF. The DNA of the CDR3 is TGCAGCGTTGGCGGGTCTAGCAATCAGCCCCAGCATTTT.

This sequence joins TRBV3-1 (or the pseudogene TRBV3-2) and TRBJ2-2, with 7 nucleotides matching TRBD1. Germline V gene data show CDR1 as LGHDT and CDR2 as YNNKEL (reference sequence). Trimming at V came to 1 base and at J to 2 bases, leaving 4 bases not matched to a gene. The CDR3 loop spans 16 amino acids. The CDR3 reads CASSQVRGSNTGELFF. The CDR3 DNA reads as TGTGCCAGCAGCCAAGTCAGGGGGTCAAACACCGGGGAGCTGTTTTTT.

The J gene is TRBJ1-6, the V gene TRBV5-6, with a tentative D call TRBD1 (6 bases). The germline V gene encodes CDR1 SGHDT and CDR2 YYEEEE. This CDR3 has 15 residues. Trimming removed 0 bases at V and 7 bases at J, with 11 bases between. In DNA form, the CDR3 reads TGTGCCAGCAGCTTGGTACAGGGAACGAATTCACCCCTCCACTTT. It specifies CASSLVQGTNSPLHF.

The CDR3 nucleotides are TGTGCCACCAGTGATTTTAGCGGGAGGTCAGATACGCAGTATTTT. As protein: CATSDFSGRSDTQYF. V gene TRBV24-1 combines with J gene TRBJ2-3; TRBD2 matches 10 bases. There are 15 residues in the CDR3. V lost 1 base to trimming and J lost 4 bases; unmatched junction nucleotides: 1. Germline values: CDR1 KGHDR, CDR2 SFDVKD.

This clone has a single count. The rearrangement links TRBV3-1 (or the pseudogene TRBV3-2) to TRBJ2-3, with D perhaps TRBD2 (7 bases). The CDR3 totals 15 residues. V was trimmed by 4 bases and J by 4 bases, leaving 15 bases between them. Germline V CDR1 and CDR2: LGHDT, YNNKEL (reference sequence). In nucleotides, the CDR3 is TGTGCCAGCAGCCCTGGGGGGGCGGGTGCAGATACGCAGTATTTT. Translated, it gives CASSPGGAGADTQYF.

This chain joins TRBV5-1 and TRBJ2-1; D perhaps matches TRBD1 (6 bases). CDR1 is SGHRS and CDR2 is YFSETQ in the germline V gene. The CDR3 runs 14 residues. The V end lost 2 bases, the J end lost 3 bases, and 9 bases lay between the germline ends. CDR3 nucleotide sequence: TGCGCCAGCAGCTTTGCGGACAGCTACAATGAGCAGTTCTTC. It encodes CASSFADSYNEQFF.

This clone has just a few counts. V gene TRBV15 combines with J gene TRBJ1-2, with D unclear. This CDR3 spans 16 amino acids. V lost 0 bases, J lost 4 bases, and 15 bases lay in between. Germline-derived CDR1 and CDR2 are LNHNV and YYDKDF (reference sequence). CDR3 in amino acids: CATSREIEAVLYGYTF. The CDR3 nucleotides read TGTGCCACCAGCAGAGAGATAGAAGCCGTCCTCTATGGCTACACCTTC.

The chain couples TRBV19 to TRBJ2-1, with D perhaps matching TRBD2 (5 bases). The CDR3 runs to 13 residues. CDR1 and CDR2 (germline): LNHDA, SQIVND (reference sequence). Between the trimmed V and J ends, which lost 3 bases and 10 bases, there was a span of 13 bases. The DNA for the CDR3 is TGTGCCAGTAGTATCCGGGATCGTGGCGAGCAGTTCTTC. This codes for CASSIRDRGEQFF.

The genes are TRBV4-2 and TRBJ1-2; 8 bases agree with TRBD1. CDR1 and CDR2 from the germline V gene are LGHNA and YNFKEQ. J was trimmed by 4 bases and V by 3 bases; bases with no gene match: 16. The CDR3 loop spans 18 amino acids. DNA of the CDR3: TGTGCCAGCAGCCAGGTTACCGGGACAGGCCCTATCTCCTATGGCTACACCTTC. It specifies CASSQVTGTGPISYGYTF.

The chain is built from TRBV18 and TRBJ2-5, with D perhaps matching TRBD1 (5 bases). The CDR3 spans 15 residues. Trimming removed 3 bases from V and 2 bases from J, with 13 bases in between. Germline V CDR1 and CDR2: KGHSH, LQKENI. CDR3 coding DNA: TGTGCCAGCTCACCCGCCGACAGAGCTCAAGAGACCCAGTACTTC. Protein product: CASSPADRAQETQYF.

Here the CDR3 reads CASSPRQGIFVFF. DNA of the CDR3: TGCGCCAGCAGTCCCAGACAGGGGATATTCGTTTTCTTT. The chain recombines TRBV10-1 with TRBJ1-1, with TRBD1 matching over 8 bases. V dropped 5 bases and J dropped 13; count of bases not matched to a gene: 12. The germline V gene encodes CDR1 WNHNN and CDR2 SYGVQD (reference sequence). CDR3 length equals 13 residues.

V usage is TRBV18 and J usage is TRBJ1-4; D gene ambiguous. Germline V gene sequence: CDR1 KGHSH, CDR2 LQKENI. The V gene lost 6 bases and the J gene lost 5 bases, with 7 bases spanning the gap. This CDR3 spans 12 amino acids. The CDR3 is CASSLRNEKLFF. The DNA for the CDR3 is TGTGCCAGCTCTCTCAGAAATGAAAAACTGTTTTTT.

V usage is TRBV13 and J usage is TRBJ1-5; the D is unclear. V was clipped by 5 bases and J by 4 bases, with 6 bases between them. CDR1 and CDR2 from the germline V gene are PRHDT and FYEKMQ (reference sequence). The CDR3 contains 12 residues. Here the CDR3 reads CASSVMNQPQHF. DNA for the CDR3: TGTGCCAGCAGCGTAATGAATCAGCCCCAGCATTTT.

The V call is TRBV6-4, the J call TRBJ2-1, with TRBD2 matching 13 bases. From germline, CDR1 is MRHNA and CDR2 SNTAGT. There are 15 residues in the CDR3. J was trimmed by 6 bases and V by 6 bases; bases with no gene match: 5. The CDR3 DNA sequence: TGTGCCAGCAGGACTAGCGGGGGGTGGGTCAATGAGCAGTTCTTC. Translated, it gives CASRTSGGWVNEQFF.

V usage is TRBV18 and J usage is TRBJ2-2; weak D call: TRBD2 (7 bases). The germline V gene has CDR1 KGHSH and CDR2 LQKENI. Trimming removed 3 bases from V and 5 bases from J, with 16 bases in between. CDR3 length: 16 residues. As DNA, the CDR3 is TGTGCCAGCTCACCCCGTTCGGGGGGCCGAACCGGGGAGCTGTTTTTT. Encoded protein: CASSPRSGGRTGELFF.

Written as DNA, the CDR3 is TGTGCCAGCAGTGAAGGGACAGGGGGGAGGCCCCAGCATTTT. This gives the protein CASSEGTGGRPQHF. The J gene is TRBJ1-5, the V gene TRBV2, with TRBD1 matching over 10 bases. The CDR3 spans 14 residues. V gave up 1 base and J gave up 9 bases; unmatched junction bases: 3. Germline CDR1 is SNHLY and CDR2 is FYNNEI.

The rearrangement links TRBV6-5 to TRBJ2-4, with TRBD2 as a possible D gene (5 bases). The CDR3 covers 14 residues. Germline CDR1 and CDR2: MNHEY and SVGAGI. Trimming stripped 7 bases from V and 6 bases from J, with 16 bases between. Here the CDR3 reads CASTPPGGRNIQYF. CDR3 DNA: TGTGCCAGCACCCCGCCTGGAGGCCGAAACATTCAGTACTTC.

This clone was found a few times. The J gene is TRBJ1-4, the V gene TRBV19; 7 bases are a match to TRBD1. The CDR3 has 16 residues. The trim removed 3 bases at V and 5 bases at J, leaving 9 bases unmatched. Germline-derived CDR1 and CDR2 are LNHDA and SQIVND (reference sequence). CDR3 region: CASSIGTALANEKLFF. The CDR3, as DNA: TGTGCCAGTAGTATCGGGACAGCTCTAGCAAATGAAAAACTGTTTTTT. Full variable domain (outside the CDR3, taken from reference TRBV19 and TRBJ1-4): DGGITQSPKYLFRKEGQNVTLSCEQNLNHDAMYWYRQDPGQGLRLIYYSQIVNDFQKGDIAEGYSVSREKKESFPLTVTSAQKNPTAFYLCASSIGTALANEKLFFGSGTQLSVL.

The CDR3 reads CASSLAQNEQFF. CDR3 in DNA: TGCGCCAGCAGCTTGGCCCAGAATGAGCAGTTCTTC. V usage is TRBV5-1 and J usage is TRBJ2-1; no definite D call. The CDR3 extends over 12 amino acids. V was trimmed by 0 bases and J by 7 bases, leaving 5 bases between them. Germline loops: CDR1 SGHRS, CDR2 YFSETQ.

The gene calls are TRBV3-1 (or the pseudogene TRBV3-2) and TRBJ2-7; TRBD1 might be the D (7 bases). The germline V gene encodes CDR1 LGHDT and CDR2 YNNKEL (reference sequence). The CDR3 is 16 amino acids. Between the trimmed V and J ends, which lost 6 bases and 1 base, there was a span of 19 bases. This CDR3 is CASSPSVQGGSYEQYF. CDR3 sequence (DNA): TGTGCCAGCAGTCCCTCGGTCCAGGGGGGATCCTACGAGCAGTACTTC.

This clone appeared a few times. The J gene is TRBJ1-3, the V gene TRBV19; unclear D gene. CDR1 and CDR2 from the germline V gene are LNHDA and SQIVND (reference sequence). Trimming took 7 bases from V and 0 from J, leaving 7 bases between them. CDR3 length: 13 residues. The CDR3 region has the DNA TGTGCCAGTATGCAGTCCTCTGGAAACACCATATATTTT. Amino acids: CASMQSSGNTIYF.

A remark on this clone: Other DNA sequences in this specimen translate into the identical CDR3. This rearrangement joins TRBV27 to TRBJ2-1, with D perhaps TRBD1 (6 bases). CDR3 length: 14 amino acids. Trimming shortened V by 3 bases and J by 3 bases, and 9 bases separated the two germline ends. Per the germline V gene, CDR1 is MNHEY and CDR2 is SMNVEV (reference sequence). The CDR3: CASSLGAGYNEQFF. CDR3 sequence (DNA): TGTGCCAGCAGTTTGGGGGCAGGCTACAATGAGCAGTTCTTC.

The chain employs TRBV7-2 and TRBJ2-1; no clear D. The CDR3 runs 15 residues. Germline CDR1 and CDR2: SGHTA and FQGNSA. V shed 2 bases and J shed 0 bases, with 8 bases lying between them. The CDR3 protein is CASSLNENSYNEQFF. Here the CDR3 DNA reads TGTGCCAGCAGCTTAAACGAGAACTCCTACAATGAGCAGTTCTTC.

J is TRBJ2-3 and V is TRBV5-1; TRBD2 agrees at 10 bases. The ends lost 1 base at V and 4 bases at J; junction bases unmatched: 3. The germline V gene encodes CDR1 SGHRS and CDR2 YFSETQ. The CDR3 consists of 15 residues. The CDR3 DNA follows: TGCGCCAGCAGCTTGCCTAGCGGGGGCTCAGATACGCAGTATTTT. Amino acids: CASSLPSGGSDTQYF.

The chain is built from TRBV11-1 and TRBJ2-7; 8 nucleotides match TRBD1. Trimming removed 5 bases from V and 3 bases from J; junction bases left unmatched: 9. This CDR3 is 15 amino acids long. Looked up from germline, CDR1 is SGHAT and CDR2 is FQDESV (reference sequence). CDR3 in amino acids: CASSAQTGVGYEQYF. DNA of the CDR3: TGTGCCAGCAGCGCCCAGACAGGGGTGGGCTACGAGCAGTACTTC.

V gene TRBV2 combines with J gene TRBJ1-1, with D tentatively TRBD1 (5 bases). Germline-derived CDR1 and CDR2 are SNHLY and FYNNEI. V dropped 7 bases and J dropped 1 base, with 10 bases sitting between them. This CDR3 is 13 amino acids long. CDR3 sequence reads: CASKYQGNTEAFF. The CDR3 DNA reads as TGTGCCAGCAAGTATCAGGGGAACACTGAAGCTTTCTTT.